The 11 T cell receptor beta chains in this list originate from one sample, sequenced in a study of T-cell reconstitution after alpha-beta-depleted transplantation in children. Unique molecular identifiers were incorporated into the prepared TCRbeta library. TCRdb processed the PCR reads anew with MiXCR; each CDR3 protein has one entry. This table holds 190,000 or so distinct CDR3 sequences, about 6.3% found once. This material consisted of PBMCs from the stem cell graft donor, taken from the stem cell graft. These receptors were collected from a human donor who donated a stem cell graft to a child with Wiskott-Aldrich syndrome.

This clonotype was observed at least ten times. V gene TRBV6-5 combines with J gene TRBJ2-2, with unresolved D. The germline V gene has CDR1 MNHEY and CDR2 SVGAGI. V gave up 5 bases and J gave up 7 bases, with 8 bases separating them. This CDR3 has 12 residues. The CDR3 DNA reads as TGTGCCAGCAGTATGGGTAGCGGGGAGCTGTTTTTT. It codes for CASSMGSGELFF.

The sample holds many counts of this clonotype. This sequence joins TRBV7-8 and TRBJ1-1; unclear D gene. The CDR3 spans 14 residues. V was shortened by 5 bases and J by 0 bases, with 10 bases between the two germline ends. From germline, CDR1 is SGHVS and CDR2 FQNEAQ. In DNA form, the CDR3 reads TGTGCCAGCAGCCTCAGAATTATGAACACTGAAGCTTTCTTT. This codes for CASSLRIMNTEAFF.

This chain uses TRBV7-9 with TRBJ2-2, with 8 bases lining up with TRBD1. Germline loops: CDR1 SEHNR, CDR2 FQNEAQ (reference sequence). This CDR3 is 15 amino acids long. With 2 bases clipped from V and 5 bases from J, the junction kept 4 bases outside the gene matches. Here the CDR3 reads CASSLLTGVTGELFF. CDR3 DNA: TGTGCCAGCAGCTTACTGACAGGGGTGACCGGGGAGCTGTTTTTT.

This clonotype was found many times. The chain has TRBV7-2 and TRBJ2-3, with D possibly TRBD2 on 5 matching bases. Between the trimmed V and J ends, which lost 1 base and 11 bases, there was a span of 7 bases. The CDR3 runs to 11 residues. Looked up from germline, CDR1 is SGHTA and CDR2 is FQGNSA. The CDR3 DNA follows: TGTGCCAGCAGCTTAGTAGGGAGGCAGTATTTT. It codes for CASSLVGRQYF.

This clonotype was found many times. The J gene is TRBJ1-1, the V gene TRBV29-1; a possible D gene is TRBD1 (5 bases). Trimming took off 4 bases at V and 5 bases at J, with 14 bases between the two ends. This CDR3 region has 13 residues. Germline lookup yields CDR1 SQVTM and CDR2 ANQGSEA. CDR3 in DNA: TGCAGCGTTGGGCACAGGAGATCAACTGAAGCTTTCTTT. As protein: CSVGHRRSTEAFF.

This clonotype has ten or more counts. The chain carries TRBV29-1 and TRBJ2-7, with D uncertain. The CDR3 sequence is 13 residues long. Germline assignment: CDR1 SQVTM and CDR2 ANQGSEA. V was trimmed by 4 bases and J by 0 bases, leaving 10 bases between them. CDR3 sequence reads: CSVVTNDSYEQYF. In nucleotides, the CDR3 is TGCAGCGTTGTAACGAACGACTCCTACGAGCAGTACTTC.

This clonotype has a count of ten or more. The V and J genes are TRBV7-9 and TRBJ2-7; D is perhaps TRBD1 (6 bases). This CDR3 is 15 amino acids long. The V end lost 5 bases, the J end lost 4 bases, and 18 bases lay between the germline ends. CDR1 is SEHNR and CDR2 is FQNEAQ in the germline V gene (reference sequence). Written as DNA, the CDR3 is TGTGCCAGCAGCCCGCAACAGGGAAGGGATTACGAGCAGTACTTC. As protein: CASSPQQGRDYEQYF.

A remark on this clonotype: A much larger clonotype is one base distant, so this may be a read error. The chain has TRBV9 and TRBJ2-1, with no clear D. The germline CDR1 and CDR2 sequences are SGDLS and YYNGEE. The CDR3 spans 15 residues. The ends were cut back, 0 bases at V and 7 bases at J, with 14 bases in the middle. This chain's CDR3 is CASSVDSWVWNEQFF. In DNA form, the CDR3 reads TGTGCCAGCAGCGTAGATAGCTGGGTCTGGAATGAGCAGTTCTTC.

This clonotype occurred many times. The chain uses TRBV20-1 and TRBJ2-1, with no clear D. V was clipped by 1 base and J by 8 bases, with 12 bases between them. This CDR3 has 13 amino acids. The germline gives CDR1 DFQATT, CDR2 SNEGSKA (reference sequence). CDR3 amino acids: CSARGVTRDEQFF. CDR3 coding DNA: TGCAGTGCTAGAGGCGTGACCCGCGATGAGCAGTTCTTC.

This clonotype came up many times. The V and J genes are TRBV12-3 or TRBV12-4 and TRBJ2-5; 10 bases align to TRBD2. The CDR3 runs 15 residues. Germline trimming cut 6 bases from V and 1 base from J; bases unmatched to any gene: 5. CDR3 in amino acids: CASSFGTSAQETQYF. The CDR3, as DNA: TGTGCCAGCAGCTTTGGGACTAGCGCCCAAGAGACCCAGTACTTC.

V and J are TRBV29-1 and TRBJ2-1; D is unclear. The V gene lost 6 bases and the J gene lost 5 bases, with 11 bases spanning the gap. Per germline, CDR1 SQVTM and CDR2 ANQGSEA. This CDR3 region has 12 residues. The CDR3 here is CSVSLMDNEQFF. As DNA, the CDR3 is TGCAGCGTCTCCCTTATGGACAATGAGCAGTTCTTC.